The 26 T cell receptor beta chains below all came from one sample that was sequenced in a study of glioma-infiltrating T cells. Amplification of TCR alpha and beta CDR3 regions from RNA used iRepertoire nested multiplex PCR. TCRdb used MiXCR to reprocess the multiplex PCR reads, holding one entry per CDR3 protein. The sample records about 110,000 distinct CDR3 sequences, 20% to 25% being singletons. Input material: glioma tissue, nonneoplastic brain tissue, or PBMCs (not recorded which). The receptors derive from a human donor with low-grade glioma or glioblastoma, undergoing nonglioma brain surgery, or in good health (not recorded which).

This clonotype appeared many times. The V gene is TRBV2, the J gene TRBJ2-7, with D uncertain. CDR3 length equals 14 residues. V dropped 0 bases and J dropped 2 bases, with 8 bases sitting between them. CDR1 is SNHLY, CDR2 FYNNEI, per germline. The DNA for the CDR3 is TGTGCCAGCAGTGAAGCGCTGAACCCCTACGAGCAGTACTTC. It encodes CASSEALNPYEQYF.

Details on this clonotype: This sequence may be a read error, since a much larger clone differs from it by one base. The V call is TRBV7-3, the J call TRBJ2-3, with unresolved D. The CDR3 consists of 14 residues. Trimming removed 7 bases from V and 3 bases from J, with 14 bases in between. Looked up from germline, CDR1 is SGHTA and CDR2 is FQGTGA. CDR3 protein: CASIFSWGTDTQYF. Written as DNA, the CDR3 is TGTGCCAGCATCTTCAGTTGGGGAACAGATACGCAGTATTTT.

The chain has TRBV29-1 and TRBJ1-2; 9 nucleotides align to TRBD1. V lost 6 bases, J lost 2 bases, and 4 bases stayed unmatched. Germline assignment: CDR1 SQVTM and CDR2 ANQGSEA. The length of the CDR3 is 13 residues. The CDR3: CSVAGQGNYGYTF. For the CDR3, the DNA is TGCAGCGTAGCCGGACAGGGGAACTATGGCTACACCTTC.

This clonotype was detected many times. CDR3 protein: CSAIKPLNTEAFF. The CDR3 coding sequence is TGCAGCGCGATAAAGCCCCTGAACACTGAAGCTTTCTTT. The genes are TRBV29-1 and TRBJ1-1; D uncertain. Germline loops: CDR1 SQVTM, CDR2 ANQGSEA. V was cut by 7 bases and J by 0 bases, with 12 bases left in between. There are 13 residues in the CDR3.

This clonotype was recorded many times. V gene TRBV28 combines with J gene TRBJ2-3; 8 bases match TRBD1. Germline trimming cut 4 bases from V and 2 bases from J; bases unmatched to any gene: 5. The CDR3 extends over 15 amino acids. The germline V gene has CDR1 MDHEN and CDR2 SYDVKM. The DNA for the CDR3 is TGTGCCAGCAGTTGGGGGACAGGTAACACAGATACGCAGTATTTT. Protein product: CASSWGTGNTDTQYF.

Note on this clonotype: This may be a read error, as it is one base from a much larger clone. The chain carries TRBV4-1 and TRBJ2-7; possible D gene TRBD2, 5 bases. The V end was cut by 1 base, the J end by 5 bases, with 12 bases between. CDR1 is MGHRA and CDR2 is YSYEKL in the germline V gene. The length of the CDR3 is 14 residues. Here the CDR3 DNA reads TGCGCCAGCAGCCAAGGACTATTTTTGGACGAGCAGTACTTC. Residues: CASSQGLFLDEQYF.

This clonotype has ten or more counts. The chain is built from TRBV2 and TRBJ1-1; TRBD1 matches 8 bases. The germline gives CDR1 SNHLY, CDR2 FYNNEI. CDR3 length: 13 residues. Unmatched junction bases numbered 1, after V lost 6 bases and J lost 1 base. Here the CDR3 reads CASSGQGNTEAFF. In DNA form, the CDR3 reads TGTGCCAGCAGCGGACAGGGGAACACTGAAGCTTTCTTT.

This clonotype has a count of ten or more. V and J are TRBV20-1 and TRBJ1-2, with TRBD1 as a possible D gene (5 bases). The V end was cut by 3 bases, the J end by 4 bases, with 12 bases between. CDR3 length equals 13 residues. Germline V gene sequence: CDR1 DFQATT, CDR2 SNEGSKA (reference sequence). The CDR3 sequence: CSARGQVSYGYTF. The DNA of the CDR3 is TGCAGTGCTAGGGGGCAGGTCAGCTATGGCTACACCTTC.

In this sample, this clonotype turned up many times. The rearrangement uses TRBV4-3 and TRBJ1-5, with a weak D call TRBD1 (5 bases). V was trimmed by 3 bases and J by 6 bases, leaving 15 bases between them. This CDR3 spans 15 amino acids. From germline, CDR1 is LGHNA and CDR2 YSLEER. The CDR3, as DNA: TGCGCCAGCAGCCAGAACGGGGCGAGGGGTCAGCCCCAGCATTTT. Encoded protein: CASSQNGARGQPQHF.

V gene TRBV14 combines with J gene TRBJ1-2; no firm D call. V lost 3 bases and J 0 bases, leaving 5 bases between the germline ends. Germline loops: CDR1 SGHDN, CDR2 FVKESK. This CDR3 has 13 amino acids. CDR3 protein: CASSQTSNYGYTF. The CDR3 bases are TGTGCCAGCAGCCAGACATCTAACTATGGCTACACCTTC.

This clonotype was recorded at least ten times. As DNA, the CDR3 is TGTGCCAGCAGGACAGGGGCCCTGAACACTGAAGCTTTCTTT. This gives the protein CASRTGALNTEAFF. This rearrangement joins TRBV6-1 to TRBJ1-1; the match to TRBD1 covers 8 bases. The CDR3 length is 14 residues. Germline V gene lookup returns CDR1 MNHNS and CDR2 SASEGT. The V and J ends lost 6 bases and 0 bases, in that order; junction bases with no gene match: 3.

This clonotype was seen repeatedly, ten times or more. The gene calls are TRBV28 and TRBJ1-6; D may be TRBD1 (6 bases). This CDR3 spans 16 amino acids. The V gene lost 5 bases and the J gene lost 10 bases, with 21 bases spanning the gap. Germline values: CDR1 MDHEN, CDR2 SYDVKM. CDR3 coding DNA: TGTGCCAGCAGTGAAGCCATCCCGGGACAAGGATCACCCCTCCACTTT. This translates into CASSEAIPGQGSPLHF.

The rearrangement uses TRBV12-3 or TRBV12-4 and TRBJ2-3, with D possibly being TRBD1 (6 bases). The CDR3 covers 16 residues. With 6 bases removed from V and 0 bases from J, the gap between germline ends came to 16 bases. This CDR3 is CASSPNRASSTDTQYF. The CDR3 DNA sequence: TGTGCCAGCAGCCCCAACAGGGCATCTAGCACAGATACGCAGTATTTT.

This clonotype has only a few counts. V gene TRBV11-2 combines with J gene TRBJ1-2; TRBD1 is a possible D gene (5 bases). This CDR3 contains 16 residues. Trimming removed 4 bases from V and 1 base from J, with 16 bases in between. From germline, CDR1 is SGHAT and CDR2 FQNNGV. The CDR3 loop reads CASSYHPEGNNYGYTF. Here the CDR3 DNA reads TGTGCCAGCAGCTACCACCCCGAGGGGAATAACTATGGCTACACCTTC.

The V and J genes are TRBV6-2 or TRBV6-3 and TRBJ2-1, with TRBD2 matching over 7 bases. Trimming cost V 11 bases and J 7 bases; bases outside gene matches: 14. This CDR3 contains 14 residues. Germline CDR1 MNHEY, CDR2 SVGEGT. The CDR3: CAGGKIGLGNEQFF. In DNA form, the CDR3 reads TGTGCCGGCGGTAAAATCGGACTAGGGAATGAGCAGTTCTTC.

This clonotype showed up just a few times. The rearrangement uses TRBV19 and TRBJ2-5; no firm D call. The CDR3 runs to 13 residues. Germline CDR1 reads LNHDA; CDR2 reads SQIVND (reference sequence). The V and J ends lost 2 bases and 2 bases respectively, with 6 bases between them. CDR3 coding DNA: TGTGCCAGTAGTATAAAGATGCAAGAGACCCAGTACTTC. This codes for CASSIKMQETQYF. The full variable domain, completed using reference TRBV19 and TRBJ2-5, is DGGITQSPKYLFRKEGQNVTLSCEQNLNHDAMYWYRQDPGQGLRLIYYSQIVNDFQKGDIAEGYSVSREKKESFPLTVTSAQKNPTAFYLCASSIKMQETQYFGPGTRLLVL.

This clonotype was picked up many times. The rearrangement links TRBV10-3 to TRBJ2-3; D uncertain. V dropped 2 bases and J dropped 4 bases, with 4 bases sitting between them. The CDR3 is 12 amino acids. CDR1 is ENHRY and CDR2 is SYGVKD in the germline V gene. For the CDR3, the DNA is TGTGCCATCAGTGAGCAGGCAGATACGCAGTATTTT. Its translation is CAISEQADTQYF.

This clonotype occurred many times. The V call is TRBV6-2 or TRBV6-3, the J call TRBJ2-6; D possibly matches TRBD1 or TRBD2 (5 bases each). V gave up 8 bases and J gave up 1 base, with 12 bases separating them. The CDR3 loop spans 15 amino acids. Germline V lookup: CDR1 MNHEY, CDR2 SVGEGT. The CDR3 DNA follows: TGTGCCAGCTGTTCTGGGGGATCTGGGGCCAACGTCCTGACTTTC. It encodes CASCSGGSGANVLTF.

Many counts were recorded for this clonotype. J is TRBJ1-4 and V is TRBV29-1, with D tentatively TRBD1 (6 bases). Trimming took 4 bases from V and 8 from J, leaving 20 bases between them. CDR1 and CDR2 from the germline V gene are SQVTM and ANQGSEA. This CDR3 comprises 15 residues. The CDR3 sequence is CSVAVTGAGGEKLFF. CDR3 coding DNA: TGCAGCGTTGCCGTTACGGGGGCAGGAGGAGAAAAACTGTTTTTT.

This clonotype was counted between two and nine times. The chain carries TRBV29-1 and TRBJ2-3; perhaps TRBD2 as D (5 bases). In germline, CDR1 is SQVTM, CDR2 ANQGSEA. This CDR3 spans 12 amino acids. Trimming removed 3 bases at V and 6 bases at J, with 10 bases between. Here the CDR3 reads CSVDSPGDTQYF. For the CDR3, the DNA is TGCAGCGTTGATAGCCCGGGGGATACGCAGTATTTT.

This clonotype was observed at least ten times. The rearrangement uses TRBV6-2 or TRBV6-3 and TRBJ2-4; no clear D. Germline lookup yields CDR1 MNHEY and CDR2 SVGEGT. The CDR3 runs 14 residues. V was clipped by 4 bases and J by 0 bases, with 7 bases between them. The CDR3 reads CASSFMAAKNIQYF. The CDR3 region has the DNA TGTGCCAGCAGTTTCATGGCAGCCAAAAACATTCAGTACTTC.

This clonotype was seen a handful of times. A read error is possible here, since a much larger clone lies one base away. This chain connects TRBV4-1 to TRBJ2-7, with 8 nucleotides matching TRBD1. The CDR3 has 15 amino acids. Germline CDR1 reads MGHRA; CDR2 reads YSYEKL. The CDR3 DNA follows: TGCGCCAGCAGCCAAGATGCCCAGGGGGCGTACGGGCAGTACTTC. Residues: CASSQDAQGAYGQYF.

This clonotype was seen ten or more times. CDR3 bases: TGTGCCAGCAGCCAAGTGGCAGGTGGACTAGCGGAGAGGTACAATGAGCAGTTCTTC. Translating it yields CASSQVAGGLAERYNEQFF. The chain combines TRBV4-2 with TRBJ2-1, with 10 bases lining up with TRBD2. The ends lost 1 base at V and 4 bases at J; junction bases unmatched: 13. CDR3 length: 19 residues. Germline V gene sequence: CDR1 LGHNA, CDR2 YNFKEQ.

This clonotype was found many times. This rearrangement joins TRBV20-1 to TRBJ2-1, with D unresolved. The CDR3 loop spans 13 amino acids. The V and J ends lost 6 bases and 2 bases respectively, with 11 bases between them. Germline loops: CDR1 DFQATT, CDR2 SNEGSKA (reference sequence). For the CDR3, the DNA is TGCAGTGCACCCCCCGAAACCTACAATGAGCAGTTCTTC. Translating gives CSAPPETYNEQFF.

Ten or more counts support this clonotype. This sequence joins TRBV4-1 and TRBJ1-1; 11 bases agree with TRBD1. Germline V gives CDR1 MGHRA, CDR2 YSYEKL. CDR3 size: 15 residues. V lost 4 bases and J lost 9; bases outside the gene matches: 10. CDR3 sequence: CASSPPGQGAVKAFF. DNA for the CDR3: TGCGCCAGCAGCCCGCCTGGACAGGGGGCAGTTAAAGCTTTCTTT.

This clonotype was detected ten times or more. This chain joins TRBV3-1 and TRBJ1-1; D gene ambiguous. Trimming left V 0 bases short and J 6 bases short, with 11 bases between. Germline values: CDR1 LGHDT, CDR2 YNNKEL (reference sequence). CDR3 size: 14 residues. In DNA form, the CDR3 reads TGTGCCAGCAGCCAAGACGGTAGGGCCCCTGAAGCTTTCTTT. This codes for CASSQDGRAPEAFF.